This T cell receptor (beta chain) comes out of a study of blood T cell repertoires in COVID-19. Trimming stripped 7 bases from V and 5 bases from J, with 23 bases between. Germline CDR1 and CDR2: SEHNR and FQNEAQ (reference sequence). CDR3 length equals 16 residues. TCRdb keeps only in-frame clones here, not all; method: immunoSEQ multiplex PCR. The repertoire consists of some 44,000 clones, with roughly nine tenths occurring once and the leading ten covering 9.2%. The sequenced sample consisted of peripheral blood. The receptor was derived from a man aged 45 to 65 with active COVID-19. The J gene is TRBJ2-5, the V gene TRBV7-9, with D possibly being TRBD1 (6 bases). CDR3 nucleotide sequence: TGTGCCAGCACCCCTAGAGCTGGGGCCACAGGGGAGACCCAGTACTTC. This sequence encodes CASTPRAGATGETQYF.